The 21 T cell receptor beta chains presented below share a single source sample, sequenced in a study of brain T cells in children with intractable seizures. Produced via immunoSEQ multiplex PCR; TCRdb's table is partial and in-frame only. In the table there are about 80,000 clones, around nine tenths of which are singletons. Source: peripheral blood, taken at surgery. The receptors here all came from a girl aged 2 to 9 with Rasmussen encephalitis and intractable seizures.

The chain uses TRBV5-1 and TRBJ1-1; perhaps TRBD1 as D (5 bases). The CDR3 has 11 residues. V lost 8 bases and J lost 5, with 10 bases in between. Per germline, CDR1 SGHRS and CDR2 YFSETQ. CDR3 sequence reads: CASKTETEAFF. The CDR3 DNA reads TGCGCCAGTAAGACAGAGACTGAAGCTTTCTTT. Combining the CDR3 with reference TRBV5-1 and TRBJ1-1 gives the whole variable domain KAGVTQTPRYLIKTRGQQVTLSCSPISGHRSVSWYQQTPGQGLQFLFEYFSETQRNKGNFPGRFSGRQFSNSRSEMNVSTLELGDSALYLCASKTETEAFFGQGTRLTVV.

V usage is TRBV5-4 and J usage is TRBJ1-3, with D maybe TRBD1 (5 bases). The ends were cut back, 4 bases at V and 2 bases at J, with 19 bases in the middle. The CDR3 loop spans 17 amino acids. Per germline, CDR1 SGHNT and CDR2 YYREEE (reference sequence). CDR3 sequence (DNA): TGTGCCAGCAGCGGGGATACGTTCGGGGGTGCTGGAAACACCATATATTTT. This encodes CASSGDTFGGAGNTIYF.

The chain recombines TRBV9 with TRBJ1-6, with 8 nucleotides matching TRBD1. The CDR3 consists of 16 residues. V gave up 3 bases and J gave up 1 base; unmatched junction bases: 3. Germline CDR1 SGDLS, CDR2 YYNGEE. The CDR3: CASSEQGGSYNSPLHF. The CDR3 DNA sequence: TGTGCCAGCAGCGAACAGGGGGGGTCCTATAATTCACCCCTCCACTTT.

This clone was recorded once. The chain links TRBV24-1 to TRBJ1-5; TRBD1 might be the D (5 bases). The CDR3 runs to 13 residues. Trimming removed 6 bases from V and 4 bases from J, with 9 bases in between. Germline V gene sequence: CDR1 KGHDR, CDR2 SFDVKD. The CDR3 reads CATSPQGNQPQHF. The DNA of the CDR3 is TGTGCCACCAGTCCCCAGGGAAATCAGCCCCAGCATTTT.

V usage is TRBV6-2 or TRBV6-3 and J usage is TRBJ1-5; 7 nucleotides agree with TRBD1. V lost 4 bases, J lost 0 bases, and 6 bases stayed unmatched. The CDR3 has 16 residues. The germline CDR1 and CDR2 sequences are MNHEY and SVGEGT. The CDR3: CASSFWGQNSNQPQHF. CDR3 nucleotide sequence: TGTGCCAGCAGTTTTTGGGGACAGAATAGCAATCAGCCCCAGCATTTT.

J is TRBJ2-2 and V is TRBV11-2; 10 bases line up with TRBD2. CDR3 length: 18 residues. V shed 1 base, J shed 3 bases, and the junction held 8 bases outside the gene matches. Germline values: CDR1 SGHAT, CDR2 FQNNGV. DNA for the CDR3: TGTGCCAGCAGCTTAGCGCCCAGCGGGGGGGCCTACACCGGGGAGCTGTTTTTT. Translation gives CASSLAPSGGAYTGELFF.

This clone turned up a few times. The J gene is TRBJ1-3, the V gene TRBV6-1; D not certain. Per germline, CDR1 MNHNS and CDR2 SASEGT. V was pared by 1 base and J by 8 bases, with 21 bases between. This CDR3 contains 17 residues. The CDR3 spells CASSEGIWGTLRDTIYF. In DNA, the CDR3 is TGTGCCAGCAGTGAAGGTATCTGGGGTACCCTCCGAGACACCATATATTTT.

V usage is TRBV3-1 (or the pseudogene TRBV3-2) and J usage is TRBJ1-2; 9 bases line up with TRBD1. From germline, CDR1 is LGHDT and CDR2 YNNKEL (reference sequence). Unmatched junction bases numbered 10, after V lost 4 bases and J lost 1 base. The CDR3 totals 17 residues. CDR3: CASSRVGQGIYNYGYTF. The DNA for the CDR3 is TGTGCCAGCAGCCGGGTGGGACAGGGTATTTATAACTATGGCTACACCTTC.

V usage is TRBV9 and J usage is TRBJ1-2; perhaps TRBD1 as D (6 bases). Trimming left V 3 bases short and J 3 bases short, with 15 bases between. Germline V gene data show CDR1 as SGDLS and CDR2 as YYNGEE. There are 15 residues in the CDR3. CDR3 DNA sequence: TGTGCCAGCAGCGCGTACAGGGAAGTCGACTATGGCTACACCTTC. Its protein product is CASSAYREVDYGYTF.

The genes are TRBV29-1 and TRBJ1-5; D not certain. Germline assignment: CDR1 SQVTM and CDR2 ANQGSEA. The CDR3 is made up of 13 amino acids. Trimming stripped 6 bases from V and 0 bases from J, with 9 bases between. This CDR3 reads CSVRTDSNQPQHF. Here the CDR3 DNA reads TGCAGCGTGCGGACTGATAGCAATCAGCCCCAGCATTTT.

The J gene is TRBJ1-3, the V gene TRBV28; tentative D call: TRBD1 (5 bases). The CDR3 is 14 amino acids. The germline V gene has CDR1 MDHEN and CDR2 SYDVKM. V lost 7 bases, J lost 2 bases, and 12 bases lay in between. In DNA form, the CDR3 reads TGTGCCAGCACCCATACAGGTACTGGAAACACCATATATTTT. Residues: CASTHTGTGNTIYF. The full variable domain, in which reference TRBV28 and TRBJ1-3 provide the parts outside the CDR3, is DVKVTQSSRYLVKRTGEKVFLECVQDMDHENMFWYRQDPGLGLRLIYFSYDVKMKEKGDIPEGYSVSREKKERFSLILESASTNQTSMYLCASTHTGTGNTIYFGEGSWLTVV.

The count of this clone is one. This sequence joins TRBV30 and TRBJ2-1, with TRBD2 matching 9 bases. The germline gives CDR1 GTSNPN, CDR2 SVGIG (reference sequence). Unmatched junction bases numbered 4, after V lost 4 bases and J lost 6 bases. The CDR3 extends over 13 amino acids. In DNA, the CDR3 is TGTGCCTGGACTAGCGGGATGGCCAATGAGCAGTTCTTC. Amino acid sequence: CAWTSGMANEQFF.

This clone was detected once. The V call is TRBV27, the J call TRBJ2-1; 11 positions agree with TRBD2. V dropped 6 bases and J dropped 3; count of bases not matched to a gene: 4. The CDR3 is 15 amino acids. Germline V lookup: CDR1 MNHEY, CDR2 SMNVEV (reference sequence). This CDR3 reads CASRPLAGDYNEQFF. The DNA for the CDR3 is TGTGCCAGCAGACCACTAGCGGGAGACTACAATGAGCAGTTCTTC.

The gene calls are TRBV6-2 or TRBV6-3 and TRBJ2-7, with 8 bases fitting TRBD2. Trimming took 0 bases from V and 6 from J; bases not matched to a gene: 7. This CDR3 is built from 15 residues. Germline CDR1 MNHEY, CDR2 SVGEGT. CDR3 nucleotide sequence: TGTGCCAGCAGTTACTCGAGTAGCGGGGAAAGCGAGCAGTACTTC. Amino acids: CASSYSSSGESEQYF.

The chain is built from TRBV4-1 and TRBJ2-7; 7 nucleotides line up with TRBD2. Unmatched junction bases numbered 5, after V lost 0 bases and J lost 3 bases. Germline-derived CDR1 and CDR2 are MGHRA and YSYEKL. There are 15 residues in the CDR3. CDR3 in DNA: TGCGCCAGCAGCCAAGAGAGCGGGGACTACTACGAGCAGTACTTC. The encoded protein is CASSQESGDYYEQYF.

The genes are TRBV7-2 and TRBJ2-7, with D possibly matching TRBD2 (5 bases). Per the germline V gene, CDR1 is SGHTA and CDR2 is FQGNSA. This CDR3 has 16 residues. Trimming pared 4 bases from V and 0 bases from J, leaving 16 bases between. CDR3 DNA: TGTGCCAGCAGCTCCCCTGAGGGTCACGCCTCCTACGAGCAGTACTTC. Protein: CASSSPEGHASYEQYF.

The chain combines TRBV7-6 with TRBJ2-5; D not resolved. The V and J ends lost 5 bases and 7 bases respectively, with 14 bases between them. CDR1 is SGHVS and CDR2 is FNYEAQ in the germline V gene. This CDR3 has 13 amino acids. The DNA for the CDR3 is TGTGCCAGCAGCAATGGGATCCCAGGGACCCAGTACTTC. Its protein product is CASSNGIPGTQYF.

This sequence joins TRBV2 and TRBJ2-2; no definite D call. The CDR3 is made up of 12 amino acids. Trimming cost V 6 bases and J 6 bases, with 8 bases left between them. CDR1 is SNHLY, CDR2 FYNNEI, per germline. CDR3 amino acids: CASRRSPGELFF. The CDR3, as DNA: TGTGCCAGCAGAAGGAGTCCCGGGGAGCTGTTTTTT.

The chain links TRBV5-4 to TRBJ2-5, with D perhaps matching TRBD1 (5 bases). Germline V gene sequence: CDR1 SGHNT, CDR2 YYREEE (reference sequence). This CDR3 is 14 amino acids long. Trimming shortened V by 2 bases and J by 0 bases, and 8 bases separated the two germline ends. The CDR3 nucleotides read TGTGCCAGCAGCTTTCCGACAGACCAAGAGACCCAGTACTTC. This gives the protein CASSFPTDQETQYF.

This clone turned up a few times. The V gene is TRBV7-6, the J gene TRBJ1-2, with unresolved D. The CDR3 contains 13 residues. Trimming removed 1 base from V and 2 bases from J, with 5 bases in between. Germline CDR1 reads SGHVS; CDR2 reads FNYEAQ. As DNA, the CDR3 is TGTGCCAGCAGCTTAGAACAGAACTATGGCTACACCTTC. As protein: CASSLEQNYGYTF. The variable domain in full, completed from reference TRBV7-6 and TRBJ1-2, reads GAGVSQSPRYKVTKRGQDVALRCDPISGHVSLYWYRQALGQGPEFLTYFNYEAQQDKSGLPNDRFSAERPEGSISTLTIQRTEQRDSAMYRCASSLEQNYGYTFGSGTRLTVV.

The chain links TRBV28 to TRBJ1-1; D not resolved. Between the trimmed V and J ends, which lost 2 bases and 7 bases, there was a span of 8 bases. Per germline, CDR1 MDHEN and CDR2 SYDVKM. The CDR3 runs 12 residues. The CDR3 reads CASSLRHGEAFF. The CDR3 region has the DNA TGTGCCAGCAGTTTACGTCATGGTGAAGCTTTCTTT.